The clone carrying this T cell receptor (beta chain) appeared once. Trimming took 4 bases from V and 6 from J, leaving 13 bases between them. The CDR3 extends over 13 amino acids. The V gene's germline CDR1 is SQVTM and CDR2 ANQGSEA. Produced via immunoSEQ multiplex PCR; TCRdb's table is partial and in-frame only. The repertoire consists of roughly 120,000 clones, with 80% to 90% occurring once and the leading ten covering 0.55% to 0.7%. This specimen comes from a study of OX40 agonist ivuxolimab in advanced cancers. At the level of the study: Subjects had a mean age of about 57 years, with a range of about 23 to 79; less than 90% were male. Enrollees could have had prior anti-PD-1, anti-PD-L1 or anti-CTLA-4 therapy, which 40% to 45% had received.

The sequence derives from an adult with an advanced solid tumor such as melanoma, head and neck, liver or kidney cancer. This chain joins TRBV29-1 and TRBJ2-1; possibly TRBD2 for D (7 bases). Sample: CD4+ or CD8+ T cells sorted from blood, taken in a trial of the OX40 agonist ivuxolimab. CDR3: CSVVGGPGNEQFF. DNA of the CDR3: TGCAGCGTTGTGGGGGGGCCGGGCAATGAGCAGTTCTTC.